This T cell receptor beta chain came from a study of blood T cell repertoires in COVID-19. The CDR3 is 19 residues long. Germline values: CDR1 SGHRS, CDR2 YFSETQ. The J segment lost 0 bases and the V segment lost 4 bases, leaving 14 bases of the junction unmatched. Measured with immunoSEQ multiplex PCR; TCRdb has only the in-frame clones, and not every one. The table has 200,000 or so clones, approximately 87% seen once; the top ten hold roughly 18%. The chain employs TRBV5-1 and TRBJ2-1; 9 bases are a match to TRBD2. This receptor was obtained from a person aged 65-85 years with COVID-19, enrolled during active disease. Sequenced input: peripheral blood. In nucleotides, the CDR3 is TGCGCCAGCAGCCAGCCATCTCTAGCGGGGAGCAGCTCCTACAATGAGCAGTTCTTC. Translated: CASSQPSLAGSSSYNEQFF.